Below, one T cell receptor beta chain is given with its context. Sequencing was performed with immunoSEQ multiplex PCR; in TCRdb, only in-frame clones are kept and a portion is missing. The data show approximately 85,000 clones, 70% to 90% seen once. The source of the sample is a study of identifying expanded T cells in peripheral blood. CDR3 length: 14 amino acids. The ends were cut back, 0 bases at V and 4 bases at J, with 10 bases in the middle. CDR1 is SGHNT and CDR2 is YYREEE in the germline V gene (reference sequence). V usage is TRBV5-4 and J usage is TRBJ1-2; tentatively, D is TRBD1 (6 bases). The sequence was collected from a person aged 18-69 years in good health. The sequencing input was blood. The CDR3 sequence: CASSLGGQSYGYTF. The CDR3, as DNA: TGTGCCAGCAGCTTGGGCGGACAGAGCTATGGCTACACCTTC. The full variable domain, with the rest looked up from reference TRBV5-4 and TRBJ1-2, is ETGVTQSPTHLIKTRGQQVTLRCSSQSGHNTVSWYQQALGQGPQFIFQYYREEENGRGNFPPRFSGLQFPNYSSELNVNALELDDSALYLCASSLGGQSYGYTFGSGTRLTVV.